One and the same sample provided the 20 T cell receptor beta chains below, sequenced in a study of blood T cell repertoires in COVID-19. Measured with immunoSEQ multiplex PCR; TCRdb has only the in-frame clones, and not every one. Counted here are about 90,000 clones, around nine tenths occurring once; the ten biggest clones make up roughly 5%. What was sequenced was peripheral blood. The receptor set was obtained from a man in his forties or fifties with acute or convalescent COVID-19.

V gene TRBV27 combines with J gene TRBJ2-1; TRBD2 matches at 11 bases. J lost 6 bases, V lost 8 bases, and 12 bases had no gene match. The CDR3 has 16 amino acids. From germline, CDR1 is MNHEY and CDR2 SMNVEV (reference sequence). The chain's CDR3 is CASQPPGLAVSNEQFF. The CDR3 DNA follows: TGTGCCAGCCAGCCCCCGGGACTAGCGGTTTCCAATGAGCAGTTCTTC.

This sequence joins TRBV12-3 or TRBV12-4 and TRBJ1-1, with no clear D. V was pared by 8 bases and J by 0 bases, with 10 bases between. The CDR3 covers 13 residues. DNA for the CDR3: TGTGCCAGCTCTTATAATATGAACACTGAAGCTTTCTTT. This gives the protein CASSYNMNTEAFF.

The V call is TRBV5-1, the J call TRBJ2-5; TRBD1 agrees at 8 bases. The germline gives CDR1 SGHRS, CDR2 YFSETQ. V dropped 4 bases and J dropped 4; count of bases not matched to a gene: 3. The CDR3 is 13 residues long. Here the CDR3 DNA reads TGCGCCAGCAGCCTACAGGGGGGAGAGACCCAGTACTTC. Protein sequence: CASSLQGGETQYF.

This clone has a single count. The V gene is TRBV24-1, the J gene TRBJ2-2; TRBD1 matches 12 bases. Germline values: CDR1 KGHDR, CDR2 SFDVKD. The ends lost 1 base at V and 8 bases at J; junction bases unmatched: 7. There are 17 residues in the CDR3. The CDR3 protein is CATSDLLWDRGPGELFF. CDR3 bases: TGTGCCACCAGTGATTTATTATGGGACAGGGGGCCTGGGGAGCTGTTTTTT.

The rearrangement uses TRBV24-1 and TRBJ2-4, with 11 bases identical to TRBD2. The CDR3 consists of 16 residues. With 1 base clipped from V and 8 bases from J, the junction kept 6 bases outside the gene matches. Germline-derived CDR1 and CDR2 are KGHDR and SFDVKD. CDR3 in DNA: TGTGCCACCAGTGATTTTCCTAGCGGGAGGTGGGACATTCAGTACTTC. Translation: CATSDFPSGRWDIQYF.

This chain uses TRBV9 with TRBJ1-6; the D gene is possibly TRBD1 (6 bases). Per the germline V gene, CDR1 is SGDLS and CDR2 is YYNGEE. V was clipped by 2 bases and J by 3 bases, with 9 bases between them. This CDR3 is 15 amino acids long. CDR3 bases: TGTGCCAGCAGCGTTACAGGGTTCTATAATTCACCCCTCCACTTT. Translation: CASSVTGFYNSPLHF.

This clone was counted between two and nine times. The chain combines TRBV9 with TRBJ1-2; no clear D. This CDR3 is 13 amino acids long. The germline V gene encodes CDR1 SGDLS and CDR2 YYNGEE. Trimming took 4 bases from V and 5 from J, leaving 12 bases between them. The CDR3 nucleotides are TGTGCCAGCAGCCCCCGCCCGGGGTATGGCTACACCTTC. Its protein product is CASSPRPGYGYTF.

The genes are TRBV5-6 and TRBJ2-7; 12 bases align to TRBD2. From germline, CDR1 is SGHDT and CDR2 YYEEEE. The CDR3 consists of 15 residues. V shed 4 bases and J 2 bases; nucleotides not matched to a gene: 4. The CDR3 region has the DNA TGTGCCAGCAGCATCGGACTAGCGGGAACCTACGAGCAGTACTTC. It encodes CASSIGLAGTYEQYF.

CDR3 coding DNA: TGTGCCAGCAGCCGCGGGCTAGCGAGCTCCTACAATGAGCAGTTCTTC. This gives the protein CASSRGLASSYNEQFF. The chain uses TRBV6-4 and TRBJ2-1; maybe TRBD2 (6 bases). This CDR3 has 16 amino acids. V lost 6 bases and J lost 0, with 15 bases in between. Germline V gene data show CDR1 as MRHNA and CDR2 as SNTAGT.

The chain links TRBV18 to TRBJ2-7; 8 bases are shared with TRBD2. Germline-derived CDR1 and CDR2 are KGHSH and LQKENI. The CDR3 runs to 15 residues. J gave up 3 bases and V 4 bases, and 8 bases lay outside the gene matches. CDR3 in amino acids: CASSRAGGGYYEQYF. The CDR3 region has the DNA TGTGCCAGCTCACGGGCCGGGGGGGGATACTACGAGCAGTACTTC.

This clone has just one count. The chain recombines TRBV10-2 with TRBJ2-1; D is unresolved. The CDR3 is 12 amino acids. Germline loops: CDR1 WSHSY, CDR2 SAAADI. The germline V and J ends were trimmed by 7 bases and 6 bases, with 10 bases remaining between them. The CDR3 region has the DNA TGCGCCAGCACCCCGATCGGCAATGAGCAGTTCTTC. This translates into CASTPIGNEQFF.

The J gene is TRBJ1-1, the V gene TRBV6-5, with unresolved D. The CDR3 is 11 amino acids. CDR1 is MNHEY and CDR2 is SVGAGI in the germline V gene. V gave up 6 bases and J gave up 8 bases, with 10 bases separating them. The chain's CDR3 is CASSRVGEAFF. As DNA, the CDR3 is TGTGCCAGCAGCCGCGTCGGGGAAGCTTTCTTT.

The chain recombines TRBV7-8 with TRBJ2-5; weak D call: TRBD1 (6 bases). The CDR3 spans 16 residues. CDR1 is SGHVS, CDR2 FQNEAQ, per germline. V was trimmed by 5 bases and J by 2 bases, leaving 18 bases between them. CDR3 sequence: CASSLRLGAGQETQYF. CDR3 nucleotide sequence: TGTGCCAGCAGCCTCCGTCTGGGGGCGGGTCAAGAGACCCAGTACTTC.

This chain connects TRBV29-1 to TRBJ2-7; tentative D call: TRBD1 (7 bases). The CDR3 extends over 13 amino acids. CDR1 is SQVTM, CDR2 ANQGSEA, per germline. Trimming cost V 3 bases and J 3 bases, with 12 bases left between them. The CDR3 reads CSVEGRDSYEQYF. The CDR3 DNA sequence: TGCAGCGTTGAGGGGCGGGACAGCTACGAGCAGTACTTC.

This clone was detected only once. This sequence joins TRBV18 and TRBJ2-3, with 9 positions matching TRBD1. The germline CDR1 and CDR2 sequences are KGHSH and LQKENI. This CDR3 is built from 16 residues. With V trimmed by 1 base and J by 2 bases, 4 bases remained unmatched. This chain's CDR3 is CASSPRDRVLTDTQYF. Here the CDR3 DNA reads TGTGCCAGCTCACCACGGGACAGGGTTCTCACAGATACGCAGTATTTT.

DNA for the CDR3: TGTGCCAGCACCGACAGGGGGCCGGCTGAGCAGTTCTTC. Its protein is CASTDRGPAEQFF. The chain uses TRBV7-9 and TRBJ2-1; 10 positions agree with TRBD1. The CDR3 spans 13 residues. Per the germline V gene, CDR1 is SEHNR and CDR2 is FQNEAQ (reference sequence). J gave up 9 bases and V 7 bases, and 6 bases lay outside the gene matches.

This chain connects TRBV3-1 (or the pseudogene TRBV3-2) to TRBJ1-3; unclear D gene. Trimming took off 1 base at V and 0 bases at J, with 7 bases between the two ends. The CDR3 is 15 amino acids. Per the germline V gene, CDR1 is LGHDT and CDR2 is YNNKEL (reference sequence). CDR3 sequence: CASSQALYSGNTIYF. The CDR3 DNA reads as TGTGCCAGCAGCCAAGCGCTATACTCTGGAAACACCATATATTTT.

In DNA form, the CDR3 reads TGTGCCAGCAGCCCTGGGGGGACAGTCAATGAAAAACTGTTTTTT. It specifies CASSPGGTVNEKLFF. The V call is TRBV7-9, the J call TRBJ1-4; TRBD1 agrees at 7 bases. CDR3 length: 15 residues. V shed 5 bases, J shed 5 bases, and the junction held 8 bases outside the gene matches. The germline CDR1 and CDR2 sequences are SEHNR and FQNEAQ (reference sequence).

The rearrangement uses TRBV29-1 and TRBJ2-3; no clear D. CDR1 and CDR2 from the germline V gene are SQVTM and ANQGSEA. CDR3 size: 10 residues. The V end was cut by 8 bases, the J end by 4 bases, with 7 bases between. The CDR3 loop reads CSLVADTQYF. The CDR3 bases are TGCAGCCTGGTAGCAGATACGCAGTATTTT.

The chain uses TRBV9 and TRBJ2-5; 9 nucleotides align to TRBD2. The CDR3 sequence is 16 residues long. Germline assignment: CDR1 SGDLS and CDR2 YYNGEE. J lost 2 bases, V lost 0 bases, and 5 bases had no gene match. CDR3 residues: CASSVGIAGVQETQYF. The CDR3 DNA reads TGTGCCAGCAGCGTAGGTATAGCGGGAGTACAAGAGACCCAGTACTTC.